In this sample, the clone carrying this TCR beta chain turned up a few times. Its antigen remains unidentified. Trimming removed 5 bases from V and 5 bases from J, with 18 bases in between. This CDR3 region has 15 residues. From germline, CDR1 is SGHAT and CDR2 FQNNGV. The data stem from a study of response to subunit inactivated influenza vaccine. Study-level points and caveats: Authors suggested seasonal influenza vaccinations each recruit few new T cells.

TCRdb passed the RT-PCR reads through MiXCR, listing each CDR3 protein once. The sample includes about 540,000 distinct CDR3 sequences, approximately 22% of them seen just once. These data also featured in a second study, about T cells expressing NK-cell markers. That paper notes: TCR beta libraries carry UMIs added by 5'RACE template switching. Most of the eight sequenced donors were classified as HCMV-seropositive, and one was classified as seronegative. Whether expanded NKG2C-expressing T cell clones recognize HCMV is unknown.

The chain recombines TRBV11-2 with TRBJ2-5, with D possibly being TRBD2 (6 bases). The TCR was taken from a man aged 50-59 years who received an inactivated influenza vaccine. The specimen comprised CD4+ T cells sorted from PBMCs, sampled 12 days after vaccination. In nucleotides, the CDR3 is TGTGCCAGCAGCCTAATGGGGGGACGGGTGGAGACCCAGTACTTC. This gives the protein CASSLMGGRVETQYF.